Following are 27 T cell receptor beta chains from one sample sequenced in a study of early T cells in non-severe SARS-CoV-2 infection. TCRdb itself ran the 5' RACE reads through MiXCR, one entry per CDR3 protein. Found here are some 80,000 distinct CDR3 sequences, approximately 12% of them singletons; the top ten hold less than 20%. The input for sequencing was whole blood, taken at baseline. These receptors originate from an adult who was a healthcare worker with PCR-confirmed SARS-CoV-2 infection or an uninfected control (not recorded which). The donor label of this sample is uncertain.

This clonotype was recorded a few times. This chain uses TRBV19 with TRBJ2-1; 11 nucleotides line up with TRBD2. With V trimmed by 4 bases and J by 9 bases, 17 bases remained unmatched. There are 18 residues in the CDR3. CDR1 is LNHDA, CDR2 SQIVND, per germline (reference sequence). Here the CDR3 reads CASSTLYTSGRRIGEQFF. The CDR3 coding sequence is TGTGCCAGTAGTACCCTCTATACTAGCGGGAGACGTATCGGTGAGCAGTTCTTC.

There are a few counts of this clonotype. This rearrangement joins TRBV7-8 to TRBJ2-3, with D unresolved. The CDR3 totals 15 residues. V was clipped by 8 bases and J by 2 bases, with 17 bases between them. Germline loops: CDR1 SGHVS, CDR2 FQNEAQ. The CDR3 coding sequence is TGTGCCAGCGGGTCCTATGGTGGAGACACAGATACGCAGTATTTT. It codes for CASGSYGGDTDTQYF.

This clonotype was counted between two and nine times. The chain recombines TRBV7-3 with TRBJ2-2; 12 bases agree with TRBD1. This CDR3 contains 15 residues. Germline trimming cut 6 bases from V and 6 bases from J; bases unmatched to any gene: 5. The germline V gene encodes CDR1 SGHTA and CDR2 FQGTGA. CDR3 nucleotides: TGTGCCAGCAGTTTCGGGACAGGGGGCGCCGGGGAGCTGTTTTTT. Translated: CASSFGTGGAGELFF.

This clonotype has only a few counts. As DNA, the CDR3 is TGTGCCAGCTCGCCTAATACGGGGGACTACGAGCAGTACTTC. This encodes CASSPNTGDYEQYF. The chain recombines TRBV18 with TRBJ2-7, with a possible D match to TRBD2 (6 bases). The germline CDR1 and CDR2 sequences are KGHSH and LQKENI. CDR3 length: 14 amino acids. V lost 6 bases, J lost 3 bases, and 15 bases lay in between.

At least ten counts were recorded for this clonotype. As DNA, the CDR3 is TGTGCCAGCTCTCCCCAGGGAGCTGAAGCTTTCTTT. It encodes CASSPQGAEAFF. This chain joins TRBV18 and TRBJ1-1; the D gene is possibly TRBD1 (5 bases). Between the trimmed V and J ends, which lost 6 bases and 6 bases, there was a span of 11 bases. This CDR3 contains 12 residues. Germline loops: CDR1 KGHSH, CDR2 LQKENI. Full variable domain (outside the CDR3, taken from reference TRBV18 and TRBJ1-1): NAGVMQNPRHLVRRRGQEARLRCSPMKGHSHVYWYRQLPEEGLKFMVYLQKENIIDESGMPKERFSAEFPKEGPSILRIQQVVRGDSAAYFCASSPQGAEAFFGQGTRLTVV.

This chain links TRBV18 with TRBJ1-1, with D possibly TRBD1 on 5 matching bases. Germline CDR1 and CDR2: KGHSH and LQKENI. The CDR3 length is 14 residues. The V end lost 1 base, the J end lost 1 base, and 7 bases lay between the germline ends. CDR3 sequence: CASSPLRENTEAFF. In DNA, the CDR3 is TGTGCCAGCTCACCACTCAGGGAGAACACTGAAGCTTTCTTT.

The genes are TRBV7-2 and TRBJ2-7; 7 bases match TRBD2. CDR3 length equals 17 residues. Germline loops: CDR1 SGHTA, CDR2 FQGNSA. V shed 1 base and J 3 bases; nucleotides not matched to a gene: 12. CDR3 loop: CASSLESMSGAFYEQYF. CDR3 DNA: TGTGCCAGCAGCTTAGAATCTATGAGCGGGGCGTTCTACGAGCAGTACTTC.

This CDR3 is CASSVEGGLVQETQYF. The DNA of the CDR3 is TGTGCCAGCAGCGTAGAAGGAGGACTAGTACAAGAGACCCAGTACTTC. The rearrangement uses TRBV9 and TRBJ2-5, with 7 bases lining up with TRBD2. This CDR3 contains 16 residues. The junction had 7 bases not matched to a gene; V was cut back by 0 bases and J by 2 bases. CDR1 is SGDLS, CDR2 YYNGEE, per germline.

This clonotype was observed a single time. The CDR3 region is CASSSAGTGPRLTEAFF. CDR3 nucleotide sequence: TGCGCCAGCAGCTCGGCGGGGACAGGGCCCCGTCTAACTGAAGCTTTCTTT. The chain has TRBV5-1 and TRBJ1-1; TRBD1 matches at 9 bases. Germline V gene sequence: CDR1 SGHRS, CDR2 YFSETQ. Trimming took 3 bases from V and 5 from J; bases not matched to a gene: 14. This CDR3 is 17 amino acids long.

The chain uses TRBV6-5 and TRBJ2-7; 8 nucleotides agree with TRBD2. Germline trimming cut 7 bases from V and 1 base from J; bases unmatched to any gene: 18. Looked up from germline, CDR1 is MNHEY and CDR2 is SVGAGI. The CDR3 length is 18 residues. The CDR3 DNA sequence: TGTGCCAGCACTACGTCGGGACTAGTGGGGGGGCGGTCCTACGAGCAGTACTTC. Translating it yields CASTTSGLVGGRSYEQYF.

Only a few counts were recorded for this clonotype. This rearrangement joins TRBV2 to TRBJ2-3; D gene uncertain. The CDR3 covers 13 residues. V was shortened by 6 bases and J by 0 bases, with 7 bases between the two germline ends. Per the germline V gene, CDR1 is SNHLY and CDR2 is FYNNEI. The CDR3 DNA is TGTGCCAGCAGAACGACCAGCACAGATACGCAGTATTTT. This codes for CASRTTSTDTQYF. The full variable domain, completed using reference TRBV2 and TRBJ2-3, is EPEVTQTPSHQVTQMGQEVILRCVPISNHLYFYWYRQILGQKVEFLVSFYNNEISEKSEIFDDQFSVERPDGSNFTLKIRSTKLEDSAMYFCASRTTSTDTQYFGPGTRLTVL.

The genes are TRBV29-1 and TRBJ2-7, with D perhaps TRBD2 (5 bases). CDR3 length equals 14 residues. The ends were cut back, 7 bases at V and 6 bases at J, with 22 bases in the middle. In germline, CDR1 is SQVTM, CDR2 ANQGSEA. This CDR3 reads CSALPGVGLGEQYF. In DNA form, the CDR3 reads TGCAGCGCCCTCCCCGGGGTCGGTCTAGGCGAGCAGTACTTC.

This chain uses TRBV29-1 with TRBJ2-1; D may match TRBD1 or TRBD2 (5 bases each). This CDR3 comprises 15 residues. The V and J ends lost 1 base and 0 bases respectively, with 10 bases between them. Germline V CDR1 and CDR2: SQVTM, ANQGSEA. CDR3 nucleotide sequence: TGCAGCGTTGAAGGCGGGCAGGGCTCCTACAATGAGCAGTTCTTC. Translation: CSVEGGQGSYNEQFF.

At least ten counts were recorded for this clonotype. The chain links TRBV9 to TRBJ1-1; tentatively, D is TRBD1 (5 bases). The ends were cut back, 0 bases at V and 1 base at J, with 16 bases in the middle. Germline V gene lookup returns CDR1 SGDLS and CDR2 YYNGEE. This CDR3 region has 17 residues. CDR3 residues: CASSVGTLRQKNTEAFF. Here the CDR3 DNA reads TGTGCCAGCAGCGTAGGCACCCTTCGACAGAAGAACACTGAAGCTTTCTTT.

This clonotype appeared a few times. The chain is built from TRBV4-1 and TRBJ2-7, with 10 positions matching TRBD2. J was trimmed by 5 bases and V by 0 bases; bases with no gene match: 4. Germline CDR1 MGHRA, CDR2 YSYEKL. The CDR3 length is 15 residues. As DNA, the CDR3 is TGCGCCAGCAGCCAAGATACTAGCGGGGAGGACGAGCAGTACTTC. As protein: CASSQDTSGEDEQYF.

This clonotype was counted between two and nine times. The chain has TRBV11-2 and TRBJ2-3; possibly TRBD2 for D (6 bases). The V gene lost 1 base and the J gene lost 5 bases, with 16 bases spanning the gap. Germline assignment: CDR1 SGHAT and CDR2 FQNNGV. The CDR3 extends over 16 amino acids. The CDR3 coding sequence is TGTGCCAGCAGCTTAGGTGTCGCTCGGGGGAGAGATACGCAGTATTTT. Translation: CASSLGVARGRDTQYF.

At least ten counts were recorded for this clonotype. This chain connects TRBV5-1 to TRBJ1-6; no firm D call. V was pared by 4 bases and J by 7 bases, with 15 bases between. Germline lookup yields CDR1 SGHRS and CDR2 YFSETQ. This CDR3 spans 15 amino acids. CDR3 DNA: TGCGCCAGCAGCGACTTCGGGCTTTCAAATTCACCCCTCCACTTT. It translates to CASSDFGLSNSPLHF.

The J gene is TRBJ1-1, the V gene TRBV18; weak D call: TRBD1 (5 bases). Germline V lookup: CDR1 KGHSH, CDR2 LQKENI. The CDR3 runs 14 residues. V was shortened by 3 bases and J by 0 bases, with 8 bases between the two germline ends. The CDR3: CASSPPTVNTEAFF. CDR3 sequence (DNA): TGTGCCAGCTCACCTCCGACAGTGAACACTGAAGCTTTCTTT.

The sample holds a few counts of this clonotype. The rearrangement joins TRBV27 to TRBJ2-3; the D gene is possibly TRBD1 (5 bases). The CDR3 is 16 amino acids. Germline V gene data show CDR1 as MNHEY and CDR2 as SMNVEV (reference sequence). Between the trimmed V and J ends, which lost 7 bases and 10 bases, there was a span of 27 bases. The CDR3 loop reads CASKTLATGHTTSQYF. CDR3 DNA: TGTGCCAGCAAAACCCTTGCTACAGGTCATACTACTTCGCAGTATTTT.

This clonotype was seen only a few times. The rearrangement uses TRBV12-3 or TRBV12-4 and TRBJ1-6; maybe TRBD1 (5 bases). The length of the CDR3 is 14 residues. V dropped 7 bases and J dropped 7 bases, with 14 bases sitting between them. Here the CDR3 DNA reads TGTGCCAGCACCTCAGGACACGGGAATTCACCCCTCCACTTT. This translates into CASTSGHGNSPLHF.

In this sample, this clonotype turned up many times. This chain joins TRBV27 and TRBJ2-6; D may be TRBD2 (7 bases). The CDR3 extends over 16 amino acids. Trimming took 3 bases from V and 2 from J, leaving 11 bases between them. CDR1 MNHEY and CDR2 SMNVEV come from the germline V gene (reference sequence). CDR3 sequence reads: CASSLGGGAGANVLTF. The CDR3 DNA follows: TGTGCCAGCAGTTTGGGGGGGGGCGCTGGGGCCAACGTCCTGACTTTC.

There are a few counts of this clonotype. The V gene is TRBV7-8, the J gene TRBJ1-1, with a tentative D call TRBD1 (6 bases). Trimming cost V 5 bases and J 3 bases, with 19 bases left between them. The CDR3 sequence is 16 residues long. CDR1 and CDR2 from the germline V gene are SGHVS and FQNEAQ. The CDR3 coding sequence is TGTGCCAGCAGCCCTGAGGGGGGCAGGGTGGACACTGAAGCTTTCTTT. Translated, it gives CASSPEGGRVDTEAFF.

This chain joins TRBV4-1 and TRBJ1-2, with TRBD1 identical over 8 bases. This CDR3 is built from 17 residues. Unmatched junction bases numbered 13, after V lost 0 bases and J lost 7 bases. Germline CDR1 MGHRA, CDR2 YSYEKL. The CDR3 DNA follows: TGCGCCAGCAGCCAAGATAGTACCGGGACAGGACTAGCTGGCTACACCTTC. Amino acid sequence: CASSQDSTGTGLAGYTF.

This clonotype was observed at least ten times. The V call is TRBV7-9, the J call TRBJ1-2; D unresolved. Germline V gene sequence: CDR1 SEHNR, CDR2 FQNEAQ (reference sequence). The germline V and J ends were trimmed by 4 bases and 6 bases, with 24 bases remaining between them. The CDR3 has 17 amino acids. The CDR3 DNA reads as TGTGCCAGCAGCTCTACCCGAGGGCCGGGAATCCTAAATGGCTACACCTTC. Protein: CASSSTRGPGILNGYTF. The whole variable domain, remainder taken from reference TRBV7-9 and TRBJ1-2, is DTGVSQNPRHKITKRGQNVTFRCDPISEHNRLYWYRQTLGQGPEFLTYFQNEAQLEKSRLLSDRFSAERPKGSFSTLEIQRTEQGDSAMYLCASSSTRGPGILNGYTFGSGTRLTVV.

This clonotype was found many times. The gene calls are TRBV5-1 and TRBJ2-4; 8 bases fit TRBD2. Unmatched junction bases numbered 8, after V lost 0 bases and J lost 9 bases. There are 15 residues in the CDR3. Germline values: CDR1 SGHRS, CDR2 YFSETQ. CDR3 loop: CASSLGPGLDGIQYF. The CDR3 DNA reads TGCGCCAGCAGCTTGGGCCCGGGACTAGACGGCATTCAGTACTTC.

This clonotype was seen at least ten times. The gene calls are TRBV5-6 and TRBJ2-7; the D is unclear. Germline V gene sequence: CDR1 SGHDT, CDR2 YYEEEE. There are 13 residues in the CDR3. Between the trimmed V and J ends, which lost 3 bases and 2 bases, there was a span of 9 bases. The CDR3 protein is CASSSPGPYEQYF. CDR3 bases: TGTGCCAGCAGCTCCCCGGGTCCCTACGAGCAGTACTTC.

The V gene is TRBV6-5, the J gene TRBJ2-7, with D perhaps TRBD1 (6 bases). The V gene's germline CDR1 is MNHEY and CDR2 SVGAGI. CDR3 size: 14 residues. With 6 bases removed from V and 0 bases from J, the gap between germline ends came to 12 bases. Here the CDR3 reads CASRRTASSYEQYF. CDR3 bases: TGTGCCAGCAGGAGGACAGCCAGCTCCTACGAGCAGTACTTC.